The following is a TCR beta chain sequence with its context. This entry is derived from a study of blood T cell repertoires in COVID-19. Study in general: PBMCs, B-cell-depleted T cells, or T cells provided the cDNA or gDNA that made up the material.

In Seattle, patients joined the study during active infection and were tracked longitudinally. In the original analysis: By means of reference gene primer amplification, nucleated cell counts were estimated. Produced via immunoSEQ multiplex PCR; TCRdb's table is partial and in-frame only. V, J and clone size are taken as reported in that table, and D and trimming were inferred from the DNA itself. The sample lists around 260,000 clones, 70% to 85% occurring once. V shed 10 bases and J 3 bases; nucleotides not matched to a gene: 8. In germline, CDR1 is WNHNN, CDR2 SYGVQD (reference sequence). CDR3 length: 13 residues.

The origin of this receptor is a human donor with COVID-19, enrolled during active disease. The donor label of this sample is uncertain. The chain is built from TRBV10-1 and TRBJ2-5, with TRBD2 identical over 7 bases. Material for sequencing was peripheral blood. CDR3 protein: CATSGAGEETQYF. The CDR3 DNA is TGCGCCACCTCCGGGGCGGGAGAAGAGACCCAGTACTTC.